This T cell receptor beta chain was obtained from a study of a mutant IDH1 vaccine in newly diagnosed glioma. Between the trimmed V and J ends, which lost 0 bases and 1 base, there was a span of 9 bases. Germline values: CDR1 SGHRS, CDR2 YFSETQ. The CDR3 covers 15 residues. The repertoire was sequenced with immunoSEQ multiplex PCR; TCRdb's copy has only in-frame clones and lacks some. The sample consists of 50,000 to 75,000 clones, 80% of them appearing once. To note about this clone: Its antigen is not identified.

Described time point: week 11, during vaccination. The content of each vaccine dose was 300 ug of mutant IDH1 20-mer peptide, and topical imiquimod accompanied it. The sequence derives from a man aged 45-60 years with glioma. The chain employs TRBV5-1 and TRBJ2-3, with a weak D call TRBD2 (5 bases). The material was PBMCs, obtained from a glioma patient whose treatment included an IDH1 peptide vaccine. CDR3 bases: TGCGCCAGCAGCTTGGAAGGGAGTGGCACAGATACGCAGTATTTT. It specifies CASSLEGSGTDTQYF.